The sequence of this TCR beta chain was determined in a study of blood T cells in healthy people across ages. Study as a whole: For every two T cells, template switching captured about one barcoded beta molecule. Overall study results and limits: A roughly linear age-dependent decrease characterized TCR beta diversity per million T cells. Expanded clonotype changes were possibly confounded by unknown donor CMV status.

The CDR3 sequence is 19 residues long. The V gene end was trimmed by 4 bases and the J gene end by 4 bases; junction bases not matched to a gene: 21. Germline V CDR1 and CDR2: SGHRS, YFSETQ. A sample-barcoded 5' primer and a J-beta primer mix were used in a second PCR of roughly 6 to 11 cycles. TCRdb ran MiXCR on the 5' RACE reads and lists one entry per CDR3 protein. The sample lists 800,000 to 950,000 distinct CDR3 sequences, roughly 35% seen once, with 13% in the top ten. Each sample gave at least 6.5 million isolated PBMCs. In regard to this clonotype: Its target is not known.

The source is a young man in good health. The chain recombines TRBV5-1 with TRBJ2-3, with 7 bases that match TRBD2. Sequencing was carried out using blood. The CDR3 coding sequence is TGCGCCAGCAGCCCCTCACGGACCTCCGGGGGGACCGGTTCAGATACGCAGTATTTT. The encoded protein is CASSPSRTSGGTGSDTQYF.